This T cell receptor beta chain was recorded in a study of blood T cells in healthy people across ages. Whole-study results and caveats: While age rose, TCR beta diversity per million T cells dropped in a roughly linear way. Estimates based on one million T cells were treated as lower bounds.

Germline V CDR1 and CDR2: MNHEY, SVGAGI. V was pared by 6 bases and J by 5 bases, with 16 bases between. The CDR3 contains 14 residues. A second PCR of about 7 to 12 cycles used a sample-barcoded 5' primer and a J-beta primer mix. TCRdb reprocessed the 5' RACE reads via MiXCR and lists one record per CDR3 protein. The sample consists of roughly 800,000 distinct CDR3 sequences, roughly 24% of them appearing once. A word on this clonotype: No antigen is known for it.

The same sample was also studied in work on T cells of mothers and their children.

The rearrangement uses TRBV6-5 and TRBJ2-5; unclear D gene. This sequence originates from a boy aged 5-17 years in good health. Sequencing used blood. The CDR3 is CASRRGALGETQYF. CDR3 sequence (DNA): TGTGCCAGCAGACGTGGAGCCTTGGGGGAGACCCAGTACTTC.